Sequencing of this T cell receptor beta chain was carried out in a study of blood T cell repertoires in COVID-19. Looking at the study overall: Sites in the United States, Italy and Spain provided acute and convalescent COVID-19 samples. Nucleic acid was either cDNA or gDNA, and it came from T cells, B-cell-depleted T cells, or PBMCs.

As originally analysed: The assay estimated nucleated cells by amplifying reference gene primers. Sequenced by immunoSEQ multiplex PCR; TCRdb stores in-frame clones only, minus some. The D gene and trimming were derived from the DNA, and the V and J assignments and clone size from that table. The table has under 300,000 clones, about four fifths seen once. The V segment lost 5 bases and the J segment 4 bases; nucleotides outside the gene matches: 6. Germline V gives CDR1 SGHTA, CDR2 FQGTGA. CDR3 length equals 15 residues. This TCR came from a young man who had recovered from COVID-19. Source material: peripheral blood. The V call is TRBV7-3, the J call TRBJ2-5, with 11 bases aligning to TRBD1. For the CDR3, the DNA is TGTGCCAGCAGCCCAGAGGGGACAGGGGGAGAGACCCAGTACTTC. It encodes CASSPEGTGGETQYF.